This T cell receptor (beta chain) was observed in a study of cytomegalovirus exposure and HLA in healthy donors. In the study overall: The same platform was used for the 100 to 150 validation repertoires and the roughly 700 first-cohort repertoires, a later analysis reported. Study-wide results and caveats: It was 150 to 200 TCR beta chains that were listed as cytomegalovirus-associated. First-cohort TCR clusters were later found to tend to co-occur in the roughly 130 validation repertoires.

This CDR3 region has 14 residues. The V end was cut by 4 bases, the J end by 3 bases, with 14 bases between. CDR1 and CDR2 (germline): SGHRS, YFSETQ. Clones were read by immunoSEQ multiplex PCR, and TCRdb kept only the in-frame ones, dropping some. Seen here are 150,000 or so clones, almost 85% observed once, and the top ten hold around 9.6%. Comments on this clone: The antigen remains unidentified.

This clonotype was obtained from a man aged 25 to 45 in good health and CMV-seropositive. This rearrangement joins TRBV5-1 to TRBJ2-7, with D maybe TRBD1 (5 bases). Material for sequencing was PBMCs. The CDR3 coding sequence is TGCGCCAGCAGCAAGGACACCATGAACTACGAGCAGTACTTC. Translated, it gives CASSKDTMNYEQYF.